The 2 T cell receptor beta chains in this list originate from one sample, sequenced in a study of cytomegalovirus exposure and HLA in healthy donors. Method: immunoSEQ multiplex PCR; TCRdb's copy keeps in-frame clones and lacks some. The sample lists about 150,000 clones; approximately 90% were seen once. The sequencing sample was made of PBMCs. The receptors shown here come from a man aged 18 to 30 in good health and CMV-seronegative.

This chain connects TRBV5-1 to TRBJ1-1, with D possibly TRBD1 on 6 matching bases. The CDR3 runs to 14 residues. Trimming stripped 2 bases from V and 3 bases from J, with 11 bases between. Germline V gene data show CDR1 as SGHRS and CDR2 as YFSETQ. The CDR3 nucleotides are TGCGCCAGCAGCTTCCAGGGGTCGGACACTGAAGCTTTCTTT. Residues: CASSFQGSDTEAFF.

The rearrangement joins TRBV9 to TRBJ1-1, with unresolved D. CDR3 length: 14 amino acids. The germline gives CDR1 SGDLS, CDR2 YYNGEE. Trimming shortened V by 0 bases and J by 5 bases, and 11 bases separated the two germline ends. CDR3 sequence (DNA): TGTGCCAGCAGCGTAGAGGAGGGAAGGACTGAAGCTTTCTTT. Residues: CASSVEEGRTEAFF.